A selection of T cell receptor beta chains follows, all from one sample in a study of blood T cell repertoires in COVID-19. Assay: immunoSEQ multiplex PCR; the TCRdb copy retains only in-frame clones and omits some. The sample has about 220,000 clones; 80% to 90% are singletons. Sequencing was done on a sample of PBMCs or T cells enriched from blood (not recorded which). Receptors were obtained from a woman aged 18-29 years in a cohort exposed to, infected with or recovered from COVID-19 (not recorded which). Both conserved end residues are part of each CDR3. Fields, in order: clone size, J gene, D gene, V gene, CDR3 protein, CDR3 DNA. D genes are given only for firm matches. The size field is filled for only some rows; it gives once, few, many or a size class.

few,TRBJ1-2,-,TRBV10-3,CAIRAPGANYGYTF,TGTGCCATCAGAGCTCCGGGGGCTAACTATGGCTACACCTTC
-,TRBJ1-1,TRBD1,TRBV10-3,CAISESTGRTEAFF,TGTGCCATCAGTGAGTCGACAGGGAGGACTGAAGCTTTCTTT
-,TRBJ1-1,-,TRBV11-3,CASRSDRYVNTEAFF,TGTGCCAGCAGATCGGACAGATATGTGAACACTGAAGCTTTCTTT
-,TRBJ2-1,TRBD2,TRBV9,CASSVAGRGLRDEQFF,TGTGCCAGCAGCGTAGCTGGGCGGGGGTTAAGGGATGAGCAGTTCTTC
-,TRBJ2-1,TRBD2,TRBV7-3,CASSSGTSPFEQFF,TGTGCCAGCAGCTCCGGGACTAGCCCTTTTGAGCAGTTCTTC
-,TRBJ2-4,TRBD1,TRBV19,CASSIRAGGTGGVAKNIQYF,TGTGCCAGTAGTATAAGGGCAGGTGGGACAGGGGGCGTCGCCAAAAACATTCAGTACTTC
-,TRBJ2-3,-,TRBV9,CASSEERTSTDTQYF,TGTGCCAGCAGCGAGGAGCGGACTAGCACAGATACGCAGTATTTT
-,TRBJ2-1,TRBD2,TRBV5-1,CASKILAGVDNEQFF,TGCGCCAGCAAGATCCTAGCGGGAGTCGACAATGAGCAGTTCTTC
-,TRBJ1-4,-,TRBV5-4,CASSLKGQREKLFF,TGTGCCAGCAGCTTGAAAGGACAGCGTGAAAAACTGTTTTTT
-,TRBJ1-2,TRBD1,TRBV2,CASSEEGARNGYTF,TGTGCCAGCAGTGAAGAGGGGGCGCGAAACGGCTACACCTTC
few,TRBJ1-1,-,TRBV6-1,CASSDQGNTEAFF,TGTGCCAGCAGTGACCAGGGGAACACTGAAGCTTTCTTT
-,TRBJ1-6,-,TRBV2,CASSSSDSPLHF,TGTGCCAGCAGTAGCTCGGATTCACCCCTCCACTTT
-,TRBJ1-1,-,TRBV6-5,CASSWTRRNTEAFF,TGTGCCAGCAGTTGGACACGGAGGAACACTGAAGCTTTCTTT
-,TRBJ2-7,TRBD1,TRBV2,CASSDSDRGYEQYF,TGTGCCAGCAGTGACTCGGACAGGGGATACGAGCAGTACTTC
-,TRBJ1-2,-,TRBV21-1,CASSRKTDCYGYTF,TGTGCCAGCAGCAGGAAGACAGACTGCTATGGCTACACCTTC
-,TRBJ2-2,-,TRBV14,CASSQVSSGELFF,TGTGCCAGCAGCCAAGTTAGCTCCGGGGAGCTGTTTTTT
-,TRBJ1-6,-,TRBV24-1,CATSDYRALSPLHF,TGTGCCACCAGTGATTACAGGGCCCTTTCACCCCTCCACTTT
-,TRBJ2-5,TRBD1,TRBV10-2,CASNRGQGFQETQYF,TGCGCCAGCAATAGGGGACAGGGTTTTCAGGAGACCCAGTACTTC
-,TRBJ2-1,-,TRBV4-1,CASSLPSDEQFF,TGCGCCAGCAGCCTGCCCTCAGATGAGCAGTTCTTC
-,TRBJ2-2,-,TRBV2,CASSRARATGELFF,TGTGCCAGCAGTCGAGCGAGAGCGACCGGGGAGCTGTTTTTT
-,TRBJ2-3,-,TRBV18,CASSPGGADTQYF,TGTGCCAGCTCACCCGGAGGGGCAGATACGCAGTATTTT
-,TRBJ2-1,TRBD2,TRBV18,CASSPVGTSGPYNEQFF,TGTGCCAGCTCACCAGTCGGGACTAGCGGCCCCTACAATGAGCAGTTCTTC
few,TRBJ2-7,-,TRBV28,CASNLSGGGYEQYF,TGTGCCAGCAATCTATCAGGGGGAGGCTACGAGCAGTACTTC
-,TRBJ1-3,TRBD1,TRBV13,CASSSTGGGNTIYF,TGTGCCAGCAGCTCTACAGGGGGCGGAAACACCATATATTTT
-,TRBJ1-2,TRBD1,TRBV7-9,CASSLDRGVYGYTF,TGTGCCAGCAGCTTAGACAGGGGAGTTTATGGCTACACCTTC
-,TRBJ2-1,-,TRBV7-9,CASSYRRDSKFF,TGTGCCAGCAGCTACCGAAGGGACTCAAAGTTCTTC
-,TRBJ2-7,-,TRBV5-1,CASSPAGESLYEQYF,TGCGCCAGCAGCCCGGCAGGGGAGTCCCTATACGAGCAGTACTTC
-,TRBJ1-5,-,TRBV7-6,CASSPDGDSNQPQHF,TGTGCCAGCAGCCCAGACGGAGATAGCAATCAGCCCCAGCATTTT
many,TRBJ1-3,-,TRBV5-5,CASSLGGLVSGNTIYF,TGTGCCAGCAGCTTGGGGGGGCTTGTCTCTGGAAACACCATATATTTT
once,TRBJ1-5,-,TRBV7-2,CASSPHQGNQPQHF,TGTGCCAGCAGCCCTCACCAGGGCAATCAGCCCCAGCATTTT
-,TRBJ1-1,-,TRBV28,CASNPGGNMNTEAFF,TGTGCCAGCAACCCCGGGGGGAATATGAACACTGAAGCTTTCTTT
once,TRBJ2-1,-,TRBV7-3,CASSTSGDSYNEQFF,TGTGCCAGCAGCACCTCCGGGGACTCGTACAATGAGCAGTTCTTC
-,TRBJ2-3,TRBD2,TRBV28,CGHSGGATDTQYF,TGTGGACATAGCGGGGGGGCAACAGATACGCAGTATTTT
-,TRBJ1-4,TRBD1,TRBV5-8,CASSWGTGETNEKLFF,TGTGCCAGCAGCTGGGGGACAGGGGAAACTAATGAAAAACTGTTTTTT
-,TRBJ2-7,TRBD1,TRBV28,CASRLQGTNYEQYF,TGTGCCAGCCGTTTACAGGGGACAAACTACGAGCAGTACTTC
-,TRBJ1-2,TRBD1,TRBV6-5,CASSSDRPPHGYTF,TGTGCCAGCAGTTCGGACAGGCCCCCCCATGGCTACACCTTC
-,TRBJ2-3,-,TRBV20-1,CSVDSDTQYF,TGCAGTGTTGACTCAGATACGCAGTATTTT
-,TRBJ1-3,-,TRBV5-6,CASSIQGFGNTIYF,TGTGCCAGCAGTATACAGGGTTTCGGAAACACCATATATTTT
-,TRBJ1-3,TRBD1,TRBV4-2,CASSLNYPGQSSGNTIYF,TGTGCCAGCAGCCTTAACTACCCGGGACAGAGCTCTGGAAACACCATATATTTT
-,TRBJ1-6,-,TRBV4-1,CASSQGAGNSPLHF,TGCGCCAGCAGCCAAGGGGCAGGCAATTCACCCCTCCACTTT
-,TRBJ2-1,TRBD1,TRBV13,CASSLDDRGFNEQFF,TGTGCCAGCAGCTTAGATGACAGGGGGTTCAATGAGCAGTTCTTC
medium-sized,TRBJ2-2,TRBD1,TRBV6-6,CASRDGTGGHTGELFF,TGTGCCAGCAGAGATGGGACAGGGGGCCACACCGGGGAGCTGTTTTTT
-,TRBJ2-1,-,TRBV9,CASSMGLGYNEQFF,TGTGCCAGCAGCATGGGGCTAGGGTACAATGAGCAGTTCTTC
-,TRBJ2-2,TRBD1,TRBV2,CASRGDSFTGELFF,TGTGCCAGCAGGGGGGACAGCTTCACCGGGGAGCTGTTTTTT
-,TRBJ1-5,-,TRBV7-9,CASSSEGGQPQHF,TGTGCCAGCAGTTCTGAGGGAGGGCAGCCCCAGCATTTT
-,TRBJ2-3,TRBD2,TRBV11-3,CASSQLAGVTDTQYF,TGTGCCAGCAGCCAGCTAGCGGGAGTAACAGATACGCAGTATTTT